The entry below describes one T cell receptor (beta chain). The antigen remains undetermined. The table came from immunoSEQ multiplex PCR; TCRdb's copy has only in-frame clones and leaves some out. The repertoire has 65,000 to 90,000 clones, about 91% of them found once; the top ten carry over 2%. This sample stems from a study of OX40 agonist ivuxolimab in advanced cancers. About the study: Among those treated, three patients had partial responses, one with hepatocellular carcinoma and two with cutaneous melanoma. Whole-study findings and limits: Normalized T-cell clonal expansion was also low in some nonresponders.

V lost 1 base and J lost 6; bases outside the gene matches: 6. Germline V gives CDR1 MDHEN, CDR2 SYDVKM. The CDR3 length is 15 residues. Sequencing was performed on CD4+ or CD8+ T cells sorted from blood, taken in a trial of the OX40 agonist ivuxolimab. V is TRBV28 and J is TRBJ2-7; 10 positions match TRBD2. The sequence was collected from an adult with an advanced solid tumor such as melanoma, head and neck, liver or kidney cancer. CDR3 sequence reads: CASSLSAGGPIEQYF. In nucleotides, the CDR3 is TGTGCCAGCAGTTTATCAGCGGGAGGGCCCATCGAGCAGTACTTC.